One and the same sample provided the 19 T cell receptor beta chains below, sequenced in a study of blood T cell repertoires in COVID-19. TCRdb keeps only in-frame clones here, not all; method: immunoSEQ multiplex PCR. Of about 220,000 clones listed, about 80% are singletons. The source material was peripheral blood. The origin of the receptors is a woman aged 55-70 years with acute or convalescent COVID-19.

This CDR3 reads CASSFRQAVEAFF. CDR3 nucleotides: TGTGCCAGTAGTTTCAGACAGGCGGTTGAAGCTTTCTTT. This chain joins TRBV19 and TRBJ1-1, with D perhaps matching TRBD1 (6 bases). CDR1 LNHDA and CDR2 SQIVND come from the germline V gene (reference sequence). This CDR3 is built from 13 residues. V was trimmed by 5 bases and J by 7 bases, leaving 14 bases between them.

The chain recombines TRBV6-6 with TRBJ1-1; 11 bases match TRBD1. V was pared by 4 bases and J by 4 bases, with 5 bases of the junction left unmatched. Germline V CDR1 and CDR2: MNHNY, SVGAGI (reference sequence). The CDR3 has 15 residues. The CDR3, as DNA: TGTGCCAGCAGTTCCAGGACAGGGGGCGTCACTGAAGCTTTCTTT. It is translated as CASSSRTGGVTEAFF.

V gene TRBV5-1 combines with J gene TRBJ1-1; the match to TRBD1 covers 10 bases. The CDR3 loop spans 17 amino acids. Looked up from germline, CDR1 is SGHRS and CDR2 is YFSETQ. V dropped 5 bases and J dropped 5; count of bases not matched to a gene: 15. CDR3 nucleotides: TGCGCCAGCAGTCCATTGACAGGGGGCTCATCTGGAACTGAAGCTTTCTTT. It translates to CASSPLTGGSSGTEAFF.

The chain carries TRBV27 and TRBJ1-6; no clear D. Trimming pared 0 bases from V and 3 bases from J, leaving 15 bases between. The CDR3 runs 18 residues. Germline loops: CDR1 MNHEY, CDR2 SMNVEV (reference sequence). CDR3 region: CASSLSAGSEGYNSPLHF. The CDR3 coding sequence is TGTGCCAGCAGTTTATCTGCGGGCTCGGAGGGCTATAATTCACCCCTCCACTTT.

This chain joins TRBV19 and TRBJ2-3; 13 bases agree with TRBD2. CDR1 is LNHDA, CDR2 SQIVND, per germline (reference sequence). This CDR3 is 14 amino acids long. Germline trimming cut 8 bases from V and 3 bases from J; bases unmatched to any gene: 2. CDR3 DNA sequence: TGTGCCAGTCGACTAGCGGGGGGAACAGATACGCAGTATTTT. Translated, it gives CASRLAGGTDTQYF.

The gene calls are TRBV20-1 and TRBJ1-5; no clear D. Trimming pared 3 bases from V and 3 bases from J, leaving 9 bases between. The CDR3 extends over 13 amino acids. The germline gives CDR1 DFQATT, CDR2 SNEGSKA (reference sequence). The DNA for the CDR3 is TGCAGTGCTAGTCCTAGTACCAATCAGCCCCAGCATTTT. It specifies CSASPSTNQPQHF.

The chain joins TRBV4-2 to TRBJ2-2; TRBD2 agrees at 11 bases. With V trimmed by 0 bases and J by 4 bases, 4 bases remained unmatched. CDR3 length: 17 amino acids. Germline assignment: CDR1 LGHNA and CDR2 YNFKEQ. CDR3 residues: CASSQDPGLAGTGELFF. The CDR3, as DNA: TGTGCCAGCAGCCAAGATCCAGGACTAGCGGGCACCGGGGAGCTGTTTTTT.

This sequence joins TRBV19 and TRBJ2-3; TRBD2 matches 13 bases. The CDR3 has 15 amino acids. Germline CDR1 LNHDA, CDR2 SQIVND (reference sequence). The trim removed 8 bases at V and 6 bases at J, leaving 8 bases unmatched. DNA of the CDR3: TGTGCCAGTGGGGGACTAGCGGGGACGGGGGATACGCAGTATTTT. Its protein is CASGGLAGTGDTQYF.

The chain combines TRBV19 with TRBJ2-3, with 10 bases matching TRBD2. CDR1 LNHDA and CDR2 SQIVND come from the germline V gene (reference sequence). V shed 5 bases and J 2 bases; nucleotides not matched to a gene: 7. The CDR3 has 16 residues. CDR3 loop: CASSARTSGTTDTQYF. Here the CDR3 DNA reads TGTGCCAGTAGTGCCCGGACTAGCGGAACCACAGATACGCAGTATTTT.

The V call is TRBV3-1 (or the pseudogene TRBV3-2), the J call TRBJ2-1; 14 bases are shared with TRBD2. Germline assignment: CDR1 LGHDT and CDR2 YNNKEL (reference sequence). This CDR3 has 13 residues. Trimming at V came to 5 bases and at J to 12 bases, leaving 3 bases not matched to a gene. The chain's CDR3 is CASSSGLAGGQFF. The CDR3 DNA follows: TGTGCCAGCAGCTCCGGACTAGCGGGGGGGCAGTTCTTC.

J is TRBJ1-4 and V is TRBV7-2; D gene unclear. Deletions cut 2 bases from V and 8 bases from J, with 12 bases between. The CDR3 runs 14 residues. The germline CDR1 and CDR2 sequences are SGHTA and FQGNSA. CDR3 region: CASSLTSTNEKLFF. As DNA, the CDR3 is TGTGCCAGCAGCTTAACCTCGACAAACGAAAAACTGTTTTTT.

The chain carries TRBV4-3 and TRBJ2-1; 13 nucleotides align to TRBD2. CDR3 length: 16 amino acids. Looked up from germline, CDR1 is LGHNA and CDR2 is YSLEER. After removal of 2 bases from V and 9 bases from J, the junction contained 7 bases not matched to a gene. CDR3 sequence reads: CASSQSLAGGFFEQFF. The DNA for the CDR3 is TGCGCCAGCAGCCAATCACTAGCGGGGGGGTTTTTTGAGCAGTTCTTC.

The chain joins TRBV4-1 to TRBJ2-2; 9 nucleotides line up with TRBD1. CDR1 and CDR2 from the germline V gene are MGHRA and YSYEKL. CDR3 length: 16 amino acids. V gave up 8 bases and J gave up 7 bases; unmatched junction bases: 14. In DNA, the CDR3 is TGCGCCAGCTCTCCGGGGGGACAGGGCAGACACGGGGAGCTGTTTTTT. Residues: CASSPGGQGRHGELFF.

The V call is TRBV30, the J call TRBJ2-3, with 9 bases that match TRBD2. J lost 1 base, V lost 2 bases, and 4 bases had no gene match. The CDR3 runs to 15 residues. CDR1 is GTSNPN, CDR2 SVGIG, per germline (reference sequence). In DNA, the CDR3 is TGTGCCTGGAGTCCACGCGGGGGGGGCACAGATACGCAGTATTTT. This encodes CAWSPRGGGTDTQYF.

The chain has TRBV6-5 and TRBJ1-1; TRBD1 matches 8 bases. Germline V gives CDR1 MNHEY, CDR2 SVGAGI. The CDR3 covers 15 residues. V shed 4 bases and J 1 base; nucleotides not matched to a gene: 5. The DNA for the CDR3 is TGTGCCAGCAGTTCTGGACAGGGAGGGAACACTGAAGCTTTCTTT. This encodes CASSSGQGGNTEAFF.

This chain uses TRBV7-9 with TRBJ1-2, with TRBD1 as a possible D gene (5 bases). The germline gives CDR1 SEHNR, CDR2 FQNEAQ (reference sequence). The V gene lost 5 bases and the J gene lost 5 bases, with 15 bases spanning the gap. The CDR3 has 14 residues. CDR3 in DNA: TGTGCCAGCAGCCCCAGTATTAGACAGTATGGCTACACCTTC. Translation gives CASSPSIRQYGYTF.

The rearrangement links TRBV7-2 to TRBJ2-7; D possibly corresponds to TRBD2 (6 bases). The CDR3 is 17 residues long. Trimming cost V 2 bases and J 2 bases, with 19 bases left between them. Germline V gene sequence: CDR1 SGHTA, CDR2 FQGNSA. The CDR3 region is CASSLHSRPERAYEQYF. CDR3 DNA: TGTGCCAGCAGCTTACATTCCCGGCCTGAGCGGGCCTACGAGCAGTACTTC.

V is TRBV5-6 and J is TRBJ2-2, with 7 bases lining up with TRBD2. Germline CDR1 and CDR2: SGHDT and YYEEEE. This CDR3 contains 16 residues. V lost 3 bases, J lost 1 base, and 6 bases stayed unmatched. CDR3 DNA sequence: TGTGCCAGCAGCTCCCTTACGGGGGGGAACACCGGGGAGCTGTTTTTT. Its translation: CASSSLTGGNTGELFF. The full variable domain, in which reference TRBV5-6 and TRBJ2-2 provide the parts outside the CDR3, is DAGVTQSPTHLIKTRGQQVTLRCSPKSGHDTVSWYQQALGQGPQFIFQYYEEEERQRGNFPDRFSGHQFPNYSSELNVNALLLGDSALYLCASSSLTGGNTGELFFGEGSRLTVL.

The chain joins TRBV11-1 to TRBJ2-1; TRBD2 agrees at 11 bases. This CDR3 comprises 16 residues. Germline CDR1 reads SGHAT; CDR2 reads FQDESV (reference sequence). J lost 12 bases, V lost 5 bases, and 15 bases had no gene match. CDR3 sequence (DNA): TGTGCCAGCAGCCATTCCTTAGGGGTCCTAGCGGGGGGGCAGTTCTTC. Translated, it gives CASSHSLGVLAGGQFF.